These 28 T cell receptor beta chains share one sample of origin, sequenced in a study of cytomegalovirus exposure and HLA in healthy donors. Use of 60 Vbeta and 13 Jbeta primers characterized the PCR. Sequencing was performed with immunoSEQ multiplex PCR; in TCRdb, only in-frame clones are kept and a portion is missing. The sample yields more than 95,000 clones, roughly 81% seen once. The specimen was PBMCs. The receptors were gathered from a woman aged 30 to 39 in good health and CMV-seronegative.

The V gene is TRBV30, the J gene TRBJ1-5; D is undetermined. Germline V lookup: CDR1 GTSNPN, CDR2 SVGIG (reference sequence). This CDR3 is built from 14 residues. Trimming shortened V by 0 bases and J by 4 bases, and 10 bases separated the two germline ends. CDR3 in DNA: TGTGCCTGGAGTGTACTAGAAGGTAATCAGCCCCAGCATTTT. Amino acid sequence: CAWSVLEGNQPQHF.

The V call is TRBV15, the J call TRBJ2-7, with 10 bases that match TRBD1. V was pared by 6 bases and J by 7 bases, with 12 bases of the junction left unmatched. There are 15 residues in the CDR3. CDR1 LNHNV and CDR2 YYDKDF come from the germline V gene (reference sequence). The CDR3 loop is CATSPTTGGADEQYF. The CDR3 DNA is TGTGCCACCAGTCCCACGACAGGGGGCGCGGATGAGCAGTACTTC.

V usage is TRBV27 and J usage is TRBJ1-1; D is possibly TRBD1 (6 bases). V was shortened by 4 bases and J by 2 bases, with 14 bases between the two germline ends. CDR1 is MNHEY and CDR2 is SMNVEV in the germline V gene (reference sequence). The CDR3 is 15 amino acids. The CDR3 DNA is TGTGCCAGCAGTTCAAAATACAGGGTTAACACTGAAGCTTTCTTT. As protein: CASSSKYRVNTEAFF.

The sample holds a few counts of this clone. The CDR3 spells CASSISRGSSYEQYF. For the CDR3, the DNA is TGTGCCAGTAGTATCTCGCGGGGGAGCTCCTACGAGCAGTACTTC. The chain links TRBV19 to TRBJ2-7; TRBD2 aligns across 7 bases. V shed 3 bases, J shed 0 bases, and the junction held 5 bases outside the gene matches. Germline CDR1 LNHDA, CDR2 SQIVND (reference sequence). This CDR3 comprises 15 residues.

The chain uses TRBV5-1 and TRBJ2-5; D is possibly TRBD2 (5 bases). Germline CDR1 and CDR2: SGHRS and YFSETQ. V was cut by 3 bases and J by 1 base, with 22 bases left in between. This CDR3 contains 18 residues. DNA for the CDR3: TGCGCCAGCAGCTATAATTGGCCCTTTAAAGCGGTCCAAGAGACCCAGTACTTC. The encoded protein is CASSYNWPFKAVQETQYF. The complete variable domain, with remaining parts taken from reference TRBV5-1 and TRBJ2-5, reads KAGVTQTPRYLIKTRGQQVTLSCSPISGHRSVSWYQQTPGQGLQFLFEYFSETQRNKGNFPGRFSGRQFSNSRSEMNVSTLELGDSALYLCASSYNWPFKAVQETQYFGPGTRLLVL.

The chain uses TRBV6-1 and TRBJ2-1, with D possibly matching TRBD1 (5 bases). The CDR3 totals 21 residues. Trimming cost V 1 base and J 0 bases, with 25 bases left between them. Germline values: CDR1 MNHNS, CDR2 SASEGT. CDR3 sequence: CASSEVGTIRQSFSSYNEQFF. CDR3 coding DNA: TGTGCCAGCAGTGAAGTCGGAACTATAAGACAGTCCTTTAGCTCCTACAATGAGCAGTTCTTC.

For the CDR3, the DNA is TGTGCCAGCAGCCCACCGGGGAACTCAGATACGCAGTATTTT. Encoded protein: CASSPPGNSDTQYF. The rearrangement links TRBV7-2 to TRBJ2-3, with D perhaps matching TRBD2 (5 bases). The V end was cut by 5 bases, the J end by 4 bases, with 13 bases between. The germline CDR1 and CDR2 sequences are SGHTA and FQGNSA. The CDR3 has 14 amino acids.

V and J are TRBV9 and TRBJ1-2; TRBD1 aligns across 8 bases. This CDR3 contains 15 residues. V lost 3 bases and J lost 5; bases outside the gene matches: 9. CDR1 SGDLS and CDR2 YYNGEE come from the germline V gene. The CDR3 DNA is TGTGCCAGCAGCGACCAGACAGGGGTGGGATATGGCTACACCTTC. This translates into CASSDQTGVGYGYTF.

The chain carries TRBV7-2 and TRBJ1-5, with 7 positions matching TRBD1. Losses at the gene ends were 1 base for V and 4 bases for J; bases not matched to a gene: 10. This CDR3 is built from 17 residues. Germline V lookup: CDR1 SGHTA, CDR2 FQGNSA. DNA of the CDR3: TGTGCCAGCAGCTTAGATTTTGGCACAGGGGCTAATCAGCCCCAGCATTTT. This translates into CASSLDFGTGANQPQHF. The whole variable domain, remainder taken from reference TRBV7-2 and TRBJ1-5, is GAGVSQSPSNKVTEKGKDVELRCDPISGHTALYWYRQSLGQGLEFLIYFQGNSAPDKSGLPSDRFSAERTGGSVSTLTIQRTQQEDSAVYLCASSLDFGTGANQPQHFGDGTRLSIL.

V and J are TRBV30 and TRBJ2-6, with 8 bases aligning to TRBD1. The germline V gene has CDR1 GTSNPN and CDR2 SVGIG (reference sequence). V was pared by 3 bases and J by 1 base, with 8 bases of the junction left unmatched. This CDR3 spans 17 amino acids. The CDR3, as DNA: TGTGCCTGGAGCAGGGCAGGGGGCATATCTGGGGCCAACGTCCTGACTTTC. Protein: CAWSRAGGISGANVLTF.

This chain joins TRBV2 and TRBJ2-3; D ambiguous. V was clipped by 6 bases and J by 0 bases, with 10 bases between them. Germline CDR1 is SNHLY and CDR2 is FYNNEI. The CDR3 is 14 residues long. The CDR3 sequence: CASRIDSSTDTQYF. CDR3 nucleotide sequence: TGTGCCAGCAGAATAGACTCTAGCACAGATACGCAGTATTTT. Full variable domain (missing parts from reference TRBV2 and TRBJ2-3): EPEVTQTPSHQVTQMGQEVILRCVPISNHLYFYWYRQILGQKVEFLVSFYNNEISEKSEIFDDQFSVERPDGSNFTLKIRSTKLEDSAMYFCASRIDSSTDTQYFGPGTRLTVL.

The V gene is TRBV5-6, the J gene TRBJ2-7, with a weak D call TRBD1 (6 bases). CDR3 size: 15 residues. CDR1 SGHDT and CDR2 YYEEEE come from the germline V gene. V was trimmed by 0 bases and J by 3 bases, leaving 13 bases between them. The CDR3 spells CASSLVGHSGYEQYF. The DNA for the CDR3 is TGTGCCAGCAGCTTGGTGGGACACTCTGGCTACGAGCAGTACTTC.

The CDR3: CASSSDRGREQYF. The CDR3 DNA follows: TGTGCCAGCAGTTCGGACAGGGGGCGCGAGCAGTACTTC. This chain connects TRBV6-5 to TRBJ2-7; TRBD1 aligns across 11 bases. Germline V gene sequence: CDR1 MNHEY, CDR2 SVGAGI. Trimming cost V 4 bases and J 6 bases; bases outside gene matches: 2. The CDR3 has 13 amino acids.

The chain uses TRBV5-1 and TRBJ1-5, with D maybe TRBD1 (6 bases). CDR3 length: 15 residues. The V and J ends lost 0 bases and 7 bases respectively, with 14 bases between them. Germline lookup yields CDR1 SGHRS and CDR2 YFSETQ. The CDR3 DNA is TGCGCCAGCAGCTTGGCGGCAGGGGTAGGACAGCCCCAGCATTTT. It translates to CASSLAAGVGQPQHF.

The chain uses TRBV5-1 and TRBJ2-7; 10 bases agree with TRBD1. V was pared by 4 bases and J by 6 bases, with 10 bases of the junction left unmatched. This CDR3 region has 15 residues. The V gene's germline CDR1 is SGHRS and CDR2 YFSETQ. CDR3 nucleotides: TGCGCCAGCAGCCCAACCGGGACAGGGGATAGCGAGCAGTACTTC. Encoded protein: CASSPTGTGDSEQYF. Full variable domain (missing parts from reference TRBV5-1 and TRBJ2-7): KAGVTQTPRYLIKTRGQQVTLSCSPISGHRSVSWYQQTPGQGLQFLFEYFSETQRNKGNFPGRFSGRQFSNSRSEMNVSTLELGDSALYLCASSPTGTGDSEQYFGPGTRLTVT.

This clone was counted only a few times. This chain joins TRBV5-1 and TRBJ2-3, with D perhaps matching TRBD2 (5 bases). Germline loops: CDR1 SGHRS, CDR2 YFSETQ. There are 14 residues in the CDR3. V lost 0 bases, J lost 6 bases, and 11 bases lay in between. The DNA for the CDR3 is TGCGCCAGCAGCTTGGCTCGGGAAAGGGATACGCAGTATTTT. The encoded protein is CASSLARERDTQYF.

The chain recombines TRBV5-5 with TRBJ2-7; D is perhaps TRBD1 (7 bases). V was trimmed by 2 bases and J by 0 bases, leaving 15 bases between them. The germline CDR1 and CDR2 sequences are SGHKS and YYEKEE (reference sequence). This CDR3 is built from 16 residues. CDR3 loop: CASSFGGTALSYEQYF. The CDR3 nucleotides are TGTGCCAGCAGCTTTGGGGGGACAGCGCTCTCCTACGAGCAGTACTTC.

The CDR3 nucleotides read TGTGCCAGCAGTGTGGGGACAGGGGGCACGGGCTACACCTTC. Protein product: CASSVGTGGTGYTF. The rearrangement uses TRBV6-1 and TRBJ1-2, with 12 bases lining up with TRBD1. Germline V gene sequence: CDR1 MNHNS, CDR2 SASEGT. V trimming: 4 bases; J trimming: 8 bases; junction bases outside the gene matches: 5. There are 14 residues in the CDR3.

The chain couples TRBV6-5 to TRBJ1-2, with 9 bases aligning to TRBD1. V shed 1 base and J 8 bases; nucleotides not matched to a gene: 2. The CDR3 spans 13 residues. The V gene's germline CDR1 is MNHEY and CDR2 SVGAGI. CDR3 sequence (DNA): TGTGCCAGCAGTTACTGGACAGGGGACGGCTACACCTTC. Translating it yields CASSYWTGDGYTF.

CDR3 DNA: TGCGCCAGCAGTGAGTCGTCCCGCTATGGCTACACCTTC. As protein: CASSESSRYGYTF. The rearrangement joins TRBV10-1 to TRBJ1-2; D is undetermined. CDR1 is WNHNN, CDR2 SYGVQD, per germline (reference sequence). Between the trimmed V and J ends, which lost 0 bases and 4 bases, there was a span of 6 bases. The CDR3 runs to 13 residues.

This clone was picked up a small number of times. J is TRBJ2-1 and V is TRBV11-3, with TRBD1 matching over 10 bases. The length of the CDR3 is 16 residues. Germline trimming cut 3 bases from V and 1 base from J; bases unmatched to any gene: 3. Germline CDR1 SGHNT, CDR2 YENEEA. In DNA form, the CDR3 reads TGTGCCAGCAGCTTGGGACAGGGGCTATCCTACAATGAGCAGTTCTTC. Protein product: CASSLGQGLSYNEQFF.

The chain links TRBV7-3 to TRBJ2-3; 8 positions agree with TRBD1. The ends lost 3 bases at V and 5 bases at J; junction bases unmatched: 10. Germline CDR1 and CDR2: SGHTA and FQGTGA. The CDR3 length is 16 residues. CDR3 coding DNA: TGTGCCAGCAGCTTCAAATCGACAGGGGTTGTAGATACGCAGTATTTT. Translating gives CASSFKSTGVVDTQYF.

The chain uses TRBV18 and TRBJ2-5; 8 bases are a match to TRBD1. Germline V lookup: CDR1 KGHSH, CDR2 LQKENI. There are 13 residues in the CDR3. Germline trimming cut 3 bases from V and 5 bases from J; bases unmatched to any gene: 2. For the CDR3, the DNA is TGTGCCAGCTCACCTCAGGGGGCGGAGACCCAGTACTTC. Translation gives CASSPQGAETQYF.

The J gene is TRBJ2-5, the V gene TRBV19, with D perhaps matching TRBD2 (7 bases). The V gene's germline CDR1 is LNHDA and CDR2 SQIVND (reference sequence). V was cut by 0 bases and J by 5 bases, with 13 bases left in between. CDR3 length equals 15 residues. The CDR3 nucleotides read TGTGCCAGTAGTATAGATCCGGGGGGCAGGGAGACCCAGTACTTC. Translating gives CASSIDPGGRETQYF.

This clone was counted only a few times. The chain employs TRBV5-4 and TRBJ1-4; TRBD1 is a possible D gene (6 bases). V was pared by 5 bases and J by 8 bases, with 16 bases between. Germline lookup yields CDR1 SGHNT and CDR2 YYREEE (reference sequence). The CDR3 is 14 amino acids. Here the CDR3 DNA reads TGTGCCAGCAGTATACAGGGTTCAGGCGAAAAACTGTTTTTT. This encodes CASSIQGSGEKLFF.

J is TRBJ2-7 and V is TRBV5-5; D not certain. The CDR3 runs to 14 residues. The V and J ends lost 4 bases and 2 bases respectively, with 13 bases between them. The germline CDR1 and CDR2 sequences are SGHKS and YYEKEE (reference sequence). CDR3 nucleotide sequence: TGTGCCAGCAGCCCCCTGAGAGCTCCCTACGAGCAGTACTTC. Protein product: CASSPLRAPYEQYF.

This CDR3 is CASSPANRVRSEQYF. In nucleotides, the CDR3 is TGTGCCAGCAGCCCCGCGAACAGGGTAAGGAGCGAGCAGTACTTC. The chain joins TRBV7-2 to TRBJ2-7, with D maybe TRBD1 (6 bases). The CDR3 is 15 amino acids. In germline, CDR1 is SGHTA, CDR2 FQGNSA. V was cut by 5 bases and J by 6 bases, with 20 bases left in between. The complete variable domain, with remaining parts taken from reference TRBV7-2 and TRBJ2-7, reads GAGVSQSPSNKVTEKGKDVELRCDPISGHTALYWYRQSLGQGLEFLIYFQGNSAPDKSGLPSDRFSAERTGGSVSTLTIQRTQQEDSAVYLCASSPANRVRSEQYFGPGTRLTVT.

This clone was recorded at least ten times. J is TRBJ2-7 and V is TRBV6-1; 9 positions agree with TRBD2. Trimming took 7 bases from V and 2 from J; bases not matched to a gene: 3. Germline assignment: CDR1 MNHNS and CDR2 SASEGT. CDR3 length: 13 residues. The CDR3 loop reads CASTEREAYEQYF. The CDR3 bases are TGTGCCAGCACGGAGCGGGAGGCCTACGAGCAGTACTTC.